This entry describes one T cell receptor (beta chain). What it binds is not known. The CDR3 loop spans 16 amino acids. Germline CDR1 SGHRS, CDR2 YFSETQ. Total RNA was isolated from whole blood without T cell sorting. TCRdb derives one entry per CDR3 protein from the 5' RACE reads, leaving out DNA. The sample table sets out approximately 200,000 distinct CDR3 sequences. This record comes from a study of monozygotic twins with inflammatory bowel disease. Study-wide points: Repertoire similarity did not differ between concordant and discordant twins, possibly owing to limited power. For IBD, no single strong associated signal or clonotype was supported.

Sequencing was performed on blood. The source is a human donor with ulcerative colitis or Crohn's disease, or a healthy co-twin of an affected twin (not recorded which). The chain is built from TRBV5-1 and TRBJ2-7; the TCRdb call, TRBD2, lacks DNA for checking. The CDR3 loop reads CASSLIETSGGAEQYF.